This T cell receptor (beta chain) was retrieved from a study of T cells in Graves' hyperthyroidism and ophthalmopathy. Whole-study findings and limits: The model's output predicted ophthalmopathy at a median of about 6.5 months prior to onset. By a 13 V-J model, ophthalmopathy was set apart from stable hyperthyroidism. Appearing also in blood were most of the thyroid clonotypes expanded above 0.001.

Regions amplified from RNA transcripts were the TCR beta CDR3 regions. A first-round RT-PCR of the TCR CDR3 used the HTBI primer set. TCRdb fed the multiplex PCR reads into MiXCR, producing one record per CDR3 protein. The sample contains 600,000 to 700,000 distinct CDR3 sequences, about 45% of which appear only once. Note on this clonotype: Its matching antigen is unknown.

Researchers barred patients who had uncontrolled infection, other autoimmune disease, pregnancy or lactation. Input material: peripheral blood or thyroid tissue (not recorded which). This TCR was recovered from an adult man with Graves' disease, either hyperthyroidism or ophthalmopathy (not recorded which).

The CDR3 bases are TGTGCCAGCAGCTTCCGGGGATACACTGAAGCTTTCTTT. Amino acid sequence: CASSFRGYTEAFF. The genes are TRBV7-9 and TRBJ1-1; D gene ambiguous. CDR1 and CDR2 (germline): SEHNR, FQNEAQ (reference sequence). CDR3 length: 13 amino acids. V was shortened by 3 bases and J by 3 bases, with 8 bases between the two germline ends.